The 21 T cell receptor beta chains reported below all come from one sample, sequenced in a study of siplizumab effects on memory and regulatory T cells. The protocol was immunoSEQ multiplex PCR, while the TCRdb copy is restricted to in-frame clones and leaves out a portion. The data contain more than 75,000 clones, approximately 94% of them singletons. Input material: CD8+ T cells sorted from blood. These receptors originate from a human donor in good health.

This clone was observed a few times. The chain carries TRBV4-1 and TRBJ1-5; maybe TRBD1 (6 bases). The CDR3 is 13 amino acids. V gave up 2 bases and J gave up 7 bases, with 9 bases separating them. The V gene's germline CDR1 is MGHRA and CDR2 YSYEKL. The CDR3 loop is CASSQFTGQPQHF. The DNA of the CDR3 is TGCGCCAGCAGCCAATTTACAGGGCAGCCCCAGCATTTT.

This chain connects TRBV28 to TRBJ2-1; a possible D gene is TRBD1 (5 bases). The CDR3 is 13 amino acids. The germline V gene has CDR1 MDHEN and CDR2 SYDVKM. V dropped 5 bases and J dropped 3 bases, with 8 bases sitting between them. The CDR3 sequence is CASSLQGYNEQFF. The DNA of the CDR3 is TGTGCCAGCAGTCTTCAGGGCTACAATGAGCAGTTCTTC. Complete variable domain (other parts from reference TRBV28 and TRBJ2-1): DVKVTQSSRYLVKRTGEKVFLECVQDMDHENMFWYRQDPGLGLRLIYFSYDVKMKEKGDIPEGYSVSREKKERFSLILESASTNQTSMYLCASSLQGYNEQFFGPGTRLTVL.

The rearrangement links TRBV4-3 to TRBJ2-7, with TRBD2 matching 8 bases. This CDR3 is 15 amino acids long. Germline CDR1 reads LGHNA; CDR2 reads YSLEER. V lost 4 bases and J lost 2; bases outside the gene matches: 7. CDR3 sequence (DNA): TGCGCCAGCAGCCTCAAGCGGGAGTTGCCCTACGAGCAGTACTTC. Translated, it gives CASSLKRELPYEQYF.

The chain has TRBV10-3 and TRBJ1-1; the match to TRBD1 covers 7 bases. The V segment lost 4 bases and the J segment 2 bases; nucleotides outside the gene matches: 1. The length of the CDR3 is 13 residues. CDR1 is ENHRY and CDR2 is SYGVKD in the germline V gene. CDR3 coding DNA: TGTGCCATCAGTGGGGACAGCAACACTGAAGCTTTCTTT. It codes for CAISGDSNTEAFF.

The V and J genes are TRBV4-3 and TRBJ2-7, with D hard to call. V was shortened by 5 bases and J by 2 bases, with 10 bases between the two germline ends. Germline V gene data show CDR1 as LGHNA and CDR2 as YSLEER. There are 13 residues in the CDR3. In DNA form, the CDR3 reads TGCGCCAGCAGCATGGATCAGGCCTACGAGCAGTACTTC. This encodes CASSMDQAYEQYF.

V and J are TRBV10-3 and TRBJ2-1, with D possibly matching TRBD1 (5 bases). The germline V gene has CDR1 ENHRY and CDR2 SYGVKD. The V end was cut by 4 bases, the J end by 3 bases, with 13 bases between. The CDR3 runs 15 residues. The CDR3 DNA follows: TGTGCCATCAGTGGAACAGGCGAAGGCTACAATGAGCAGTTCTTC. Protein sequence: CAISGTGEGYNEQFF.

The V and J genes are TRBV7-9 and TRBJ2-1, with D unresolved. The CDR3 is made up of 14 amino acids. V was pared by 1 base and J by 3 bases, with 7 bases between. CDR1 and CDR2 (germline): SEHNR, FQNEAQ (reference sequence). CDR3 sequence: CASSLVTIYNEQFF. The CDR3 region has the DNA TGTGCCAGCAGCTTAGTCACTATCTACAATGAGCAGTTCTTC.

The genes are TRBV20-1 and TRBJ2-3; D unclear. From germline, CDR1 is DFQATT and CDR2 SNEGSKA (reference sequence). The CDR3 contains 11 residues. CDR3 DNA sequence: TGCAGGGACGACGATTCGGATACGCAGTATTTT. This codes for CRDDDSDTQYF.

V usage is TRBV5-4 and J usage is TRBJ2-2; 9 nucleotides line up with TRBD2. The CDR3 sequence is 18 residues long. Per the germline V gene, CDR1 is SGHNT and CDR2 is YYREEE (reference sequence). The junction had 10 bases not matched to a gene; V was cut back by 4 bases and J by 0 bases. CDR3 sequence: CASSQKLAGPANTGELFF. The CDR3 DNA is TGTGCCAGCAGCCAAAAACTAGCGGGCCCCGCGAACACCGGGGAGCTGTTTTTT.

This clone came up once. The chain joins TRBV27 to TRBJ2-1; D is uncertain. V was shortened by 3 bases and J by 0 bases, with 6 bases between the two germline ends. The CDR3 runs 14 residues. Germline CDR1 MNHEY, CDR2 SMNVEV (reference sequence). The CDR3 loop reads CASSFFFSYNEQFF. In DNA, the CDR3 is TGTGCCAGCAGTTTTTTCTTCTCCTACAATGAGCAGTTCTTC.

Written as DNA, the CDR3 is TGTGCCAGCAGTGAACCCACAGGGGTCTTGTACGAGCAGTACTTC. Translation: CASSEPTGVLYEQYF. The chain employs TRBV25-1 and TRBJ2-7; 7 positions agree with TRBD1. Germline lookup yields CDR1 MGHDK and CDR2 SYGVNS. This CDR3 contains 15 residues. With 2 bases clipped from V and 4 bases from J, the junction kept 8 bases outside the gene matches.

This chain uses TRBV7-8 with TRBJ2-1, with TRBD2 matching 8 bases. The V gene end was trimmed by 5 bases and the J gene end by 8 bases; junction bases not matched to a gene: 8. CDR3 length: 14 residues. CDR1 and CDR2 from the germline V gene are SGHVS and FQNEAQ. For the CDR3, the DNA is TGTGCCAGCAGCCTCGGGGGGGCCATAGATGAGCAGTTCTTC. Protein: CASSLGGAIDEQFF.

The genes are TRBV10-2 and TRBJ2-1; unclear D gene. V was clipped by 7 bases and J by 12 bases, with 19 bases between them. This CDR3 comprises 13 residues. Germline CDR1 reads WSHSY; CDR2 reads SAAADI. CDR3 region: CASNGLVGPGQFF. CDR3 DNA sequence: TGCGCCAGCAATGGGTTAGTCGGACCCGGGCAGTTCTTC.

This chain joins TRBV30 and TRBJ2-7; 8 bases are a match to TRBD1. V lost 1 base and J lost 6; bases outside the gene matches: 5. The CDR3 extends over 13 amino acids. CDR1 GTSNPN and CDR2 SVGIG come from the germline V gene (reference sequence). CDR3: CAWSATGVGEQYF. CDR3 in DNA: TGTGCCTGGAGTGCGACAGGGGTAGGCGAGCAGTACTTC.

This clone was recorded only once. This sequence joins TRBV6-5 and TRBJ1-4, with a possible D match to TRBD1 (6 bases). Trimming shortened V by 3 bases and J by 4 bases, and 12 bases separated the two germline ends. Germline-derived CDR1 and CDR2 are MNHEY and SVGAGI. This CDR3 spans 15 amino acids. The CDR3 sequence is CASSYRGSSNEKLFF. CDR3 bases: TGTGCCAGCAGTTATAGGGGGTCGAGTAATGAAAAACTGTTTTTT.

The rearrangement joins TRBV4-1 to TRBJ1-5; D perhaps matches TRBD1 (6 bases). Germline V CDR1 and CDR2: MGHRA, YSYEKL. V lost 1 base and J lost 3, with 13 bases in between. The CDR3 loop spans 16 amino acids. The CDR3, as DNA: TGCGCCAGCAGCCAAGGGGGTTGGGGGGCCAATCAGCCCCAGCATTTT. Its translation: CASSQGGWGANQPQHF.

Comments on this clone: The same CDR3 also results from other DNA sequences found in this sample. The chain couples TRBV19 to TRBJ2-1; 7 bases align to TRBD2. The CDR3 length is 18 residues. Germline lookup yields CDR1 LNHDA and CDR2 SQIVND (reference sequence). The J segment lost 1 base and the V segment lost 0 bases, leaving 9 bases of the junction unmatched. CDR3 in amino acids: CASSIDWASGRSYNEQFF. CDR3 bases: TGTGCCAGTAGTATAGATTGGGCTAGCGGCCGTTCCTACAATGAGCAGTTCTTC.

J is TRBJ2-2 and V is TRBV5-8, with 8 bases identical to TRBD1. Germline V CDR1 and CDR2: SGHTS, YDEGEE. The CDR3 runs to 17 residues. Trimming cost V 3 bases and J 5 bases; bases outside gene matches: 12. CDR3: CASSSIEDRGGTGELFF. In nucleotides, the CDR3 is TGTGCCAGCAGCTCTATTGAAGACAGGGGTGGGACCGGGGAGCTGTTTTTT.

The chain combines TRBV12-5 with TRBJ2-3; 8 bases agree with TRBD2. The germline CDR1 and CDR2 sequences are LGHNT and FRNRAP. V lost 6 bases and J lost 0; bases outside the gene matches: 5. CDR3 length: 15 amino acids. In DNA form, the CDR3 reads TGTGCTAGTGGCCTAGCGGGTTCTAGCACAGATACGCAGTATTTT. Translation: CASGLAGSSTDTQYF. The variable domain in full, completed from reference TRBV12-5 and TRBJ2-3, reads DARVTQTPRHKVTEMGQEVTMRCQPILGHNTVFWYRQTMMQGLELLAYFRNRAPLDDSGMPKDRFSAEMPDATLATLKIQPSEPRDSAVYFCASGLAGSSTDTQYFGPGTRLTVL.

CDR3 DNA: TGTGCCAGCAGCCGCGGGACTAGCGGGAGAGATACCTACGAGCAGTACTTC. It yields the protein CASSRGTSGRDTYEQYF. The chain links TRBV5-8 to TRBJ2-7; 14 nucleotides line up with TRBD2. The V gene's germline CDR1 is SGHTS and CDR2 YDEGEE. The length of the CDR3 is 17 residues. V was clipped by 4 bases and J by 2 bases; unmatched bases: 8.

J is TRBJ2-3 and V is TRBV9; perhaps TRBD2 as D (6 bases). The CDR3 runs 14 residues. The ends were cut back, 1 base at V and 1 base at J, with 7 bases in the middle. Per the germline V gene, CDR1 is SGDLS and CDR2 is YYNGEE. DNA of the CDR3: TGTGCCAGCAGCGTATCGGGGGGCACAGATACGCAGTATTTT. Translated: CASSVSGGTDTQYF. Full variable domain (remainder filled in from reference TRBV9 and TRBJ2-3): DSGVTQTPKHLITATGQRVTLRCSPRSGDLSVYWYQQSLDQGLQFLIQYYNGEERAKGNILERFSAQQFPDLHSELNLSSLELGDSALYFCASSVSGGTDTQYFGPGTRLTVL.